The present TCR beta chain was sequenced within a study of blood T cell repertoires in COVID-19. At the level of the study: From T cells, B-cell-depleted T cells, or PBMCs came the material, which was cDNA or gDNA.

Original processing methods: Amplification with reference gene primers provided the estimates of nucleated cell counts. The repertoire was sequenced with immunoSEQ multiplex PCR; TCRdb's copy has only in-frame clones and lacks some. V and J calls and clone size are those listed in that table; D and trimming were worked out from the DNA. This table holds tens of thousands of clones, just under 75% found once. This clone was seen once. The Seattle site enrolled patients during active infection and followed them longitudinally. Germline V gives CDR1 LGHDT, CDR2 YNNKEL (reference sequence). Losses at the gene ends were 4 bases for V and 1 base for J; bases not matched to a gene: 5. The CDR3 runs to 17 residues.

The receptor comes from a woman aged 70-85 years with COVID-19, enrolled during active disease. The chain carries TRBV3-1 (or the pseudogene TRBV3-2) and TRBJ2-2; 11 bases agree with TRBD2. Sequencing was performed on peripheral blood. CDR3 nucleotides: TGTGCCAGCAGCCCTGAGGGACTAGCGGAGAACACCGGGGAGCTGTTTTTT. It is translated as CASSPEGLAENTGELFF.